A selection of T cell receptor beta chains follows, all from one sample in a study of T cells after yellow fever vaccination. Each CDR3 protein is one row after TCRdb ran MiXCR on the 5' RACE reads. Among a few hundred thousand distinct CDR3 sequences listed, approximately 4% were seen once. Specimen: PBMCs, collected 5 days after the yellow fever booster vaccination. Receptors were obtained from a man between 18 and 35 years old who received the YFV17D yellow fever vaccine. CDR3s include the opening cysteine and the closing phenylalanine or tryptophan. The D gene is left open where the match is weak. Not every row has a clone size; where given, it reads once, few, many or a size class.

clone_size d_call j_call v_call cdr3_aa cdr3_nt
many - TRBJ2-2 TRBV25-1 CASSEGWSDGELFF TGTGCCAGCAGTGAAGGGTGGTCAGACGGGGAGCTGTTTTTT
few - TRBJ2-7 TRBV20-1 CSAQKPGRQGQYF TGCAGTGCTCAGAAACCGGGACGGCAAGGGCAGTACTTC
few - TRBJ2-3 TRBV24-1 CATSGWSEDTQYF TGTGCCACCAGTGGCTGGTCGGAAGATACGCAGTATTTT
- - TRBJ2-5 TRBV19 CASEDPGETQYF TGTGCCAGTGAAGACCCAGGGGAGACCCAGTACTTC
few - TRBJ1-5 TRBV7-8 CASSLGAGDQPQHF TGTGCCAGCAGCTTAGGGGCAGGGGATCAGCCCCAGCATTTT
few - TRBJ1-5 TRBV23-1 CASSQPPHLTVTIQPQHF TGCGCCAGCAGTCAACCGCCCCATTTGACAGTTACTATTCAGCCCCAGCATTTT
- - TRBJ1-4 TRBV25-1 CASSEYSTGFSTNEKLFF TGTGCCAGCAGTGAATATAGCACAGGGTTCTCAACTAATGAAAAACTGTTTTTT
few TRBD2 TRBJ2-5 TRBV20-1 CRIESGVSGTQYF TGCAGAATAGAGAGCGGGGTCTCCGGGACCCAGTACTTC
few - TRBJ2-5 TRBV20-1 CSAVASRRETQYF TGCAGTGCTGTAGCGAGTAGGCGGGAGACCCAGTACTTC
few - TRBJ2-7 TRBV7-9 CASSLALGQSSYEQYF TGTGCCAGCAGCTTAGCGCTGGGGCAGAGCTCCTACGAGCAGTACTTC
- TRBD1 TRBJ1-2 TRBV19 CASSGTGLGGYTF TGTGCCAGTTCCGGGACAGGGTTGGGCGGCTACACCTTC
few - TRBJ2-3 TRBV5-1 CASSFTSTQAADTQYF TGCGCCAGCAGCTTCACTAGCACGCAGGCGGCAGATACGCAGTATTTT
- - TRBJ1-3 TRBV20-1 CSAPTSAGNTIYF TGCAGTGCTCCGACATCGGCGGGAAACACCATATATTTT
few TRBD1 TRBJ1-1 TRBV5-1 CASSLWTGGSNTEAFF TGCGCCAGCAGCCTATGGACAGGGGGCTCGAACACTGAAGCTTTCTTT
- - TRBJ2-2 TRBV7-2 CASSLVGMTGELFF TGTGCCAGCAGCTTAGTCGGAATGACCGGGGAGCTGTTTTTT
many TRBD1 TRBJ1-1 TRBV4-3 CASSQDGQGAGTEAFF TGCGCCAGCAGCCAAGATGGACAGGGGGCAGGCACTGAAGCTTTCTTT
few - TRBJ1-1 TRBV25-1 CASSRVSGTEAFF TGTGCCAGCAGCAGGGTTAGTGGCACTGAAGCTTTCTTT
few TRBD2 TRBJ2-5 TRBV3-1 CASSLLRLAGGETQYF TGTGCCAGCAGCTTATTAAGACTAGCGGGGGGAGAGACCCAGTACTTC
many - TRBJ1-1 TRBV20-1 CSARDPAGGRSEAFF TGCAGTGCTAGAGATCCTGCGGGCGGCCGATCTGAAGCTTTCTTT
many - TRBJ2-7 TRBV15 CATSRVGWGSRYEQYF TGTGCCACCAGCAGAGTAGGTTGGGGATCTCGGTACGAGCAGTACTTC
few - TRBJ2-1 TRBV20-1 CSANSDGRGAWYEQFF TGCAGTGCTAACTCCGATGGTCGAGGGGCCTGGTATGAGCAGTTCTTC